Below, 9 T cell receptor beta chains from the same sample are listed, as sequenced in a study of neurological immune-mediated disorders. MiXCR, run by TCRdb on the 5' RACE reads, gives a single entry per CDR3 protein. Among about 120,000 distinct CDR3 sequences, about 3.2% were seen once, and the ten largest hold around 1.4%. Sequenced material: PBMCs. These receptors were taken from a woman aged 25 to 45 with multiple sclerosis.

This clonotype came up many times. The CDR3 nucleotides are TGCAGTGCTAGAGATGTGAGCAGTTCCTACGAGCAGTACTTC. It specifies CSARDVSSSYEQYF. This sequence joins TRBV20-1 and TRBJ2-7; D remains ambiguous. V was clipped by 0 bases and J by 1 base, with 10 bases between them. The CDR3 runs 14 residues. CDR1 and CDR2 from the germline V gene are DFQATT and SNEGSKA (reference sequence).

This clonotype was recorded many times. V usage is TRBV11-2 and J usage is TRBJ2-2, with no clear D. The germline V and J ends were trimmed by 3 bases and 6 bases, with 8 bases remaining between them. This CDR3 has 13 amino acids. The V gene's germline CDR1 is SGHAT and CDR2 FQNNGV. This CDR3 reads CASSFDRPGELFF. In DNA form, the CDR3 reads TGTGCCAGCAGCTTTGATCGTCCCGGGGAGCTGTTTTTT. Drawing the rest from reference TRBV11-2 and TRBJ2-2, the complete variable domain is EAGVAQSPRYKIIEKRQSVAFWCNPISGHATLYWYQQILGQGPKLLIQFQNNGVVDDSQLPKDRFSAERLKGVDSTLKIQPAKLEDSAVYLCASSFDRPGELFFGEGSRLTVL.

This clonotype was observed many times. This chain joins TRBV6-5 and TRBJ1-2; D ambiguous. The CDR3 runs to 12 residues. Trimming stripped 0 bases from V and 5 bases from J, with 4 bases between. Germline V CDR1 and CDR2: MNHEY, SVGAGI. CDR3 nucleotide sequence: TGTGCCAGCAGTTACTCGGGTTATGGCTACACCTTC. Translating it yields CASSYSGYGYTF.

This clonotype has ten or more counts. CDR3 DNA: TGTGCCAGCAGCTTGGGCACTCTGAACACTGAAGCTTTCTTT. Protein: CASSLGTLNTEAFF. The chain uses TRBV5-5 and TRBJ1-1; no definite D call. The CDR3 consists of 14 residues. Germline assignment: CDR1 SGHKS and CDR2 YYEKEE (reference sequence). V was shortened by 0 bases and J by 0 bases, with 6 bases between the two germline ends.

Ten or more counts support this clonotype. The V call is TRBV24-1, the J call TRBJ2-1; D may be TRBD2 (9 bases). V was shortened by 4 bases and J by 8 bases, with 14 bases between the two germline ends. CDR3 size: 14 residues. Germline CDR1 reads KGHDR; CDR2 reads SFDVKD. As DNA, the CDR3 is TGTGCCACCAGTGAGCGGGGGGGACAGGATGAGCAGTTCTTC. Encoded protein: CATSERGGQDEQFF.

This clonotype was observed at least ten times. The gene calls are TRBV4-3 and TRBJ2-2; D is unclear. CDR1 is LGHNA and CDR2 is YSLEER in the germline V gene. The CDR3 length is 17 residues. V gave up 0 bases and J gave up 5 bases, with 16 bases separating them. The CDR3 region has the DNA TGCGCCAGCAGCCAAGATCTCTTTTTTAGCCTTACCGGGGAGCTGTTTTTT. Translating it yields CASSQDLFFSLTGELFF.

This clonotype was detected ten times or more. The CDR3 spells CASSYRTDYEQYF. In DNA form, the CDR3 reads TGTGCCAGCAGTTACCGGACAGACTACGAGCAGTACTTC. The chain joins TRBV6-2 or TRBV6-3 to TRBJ2-7; a possible D gene is TRBD1 (6 bases). The germline CDR1 and CDR2 sequences are MNHEY and SVGEGT. V shed 2 bases and J shed 3 bases, with 8 bases lying between them. The CDR3 runs 13 residues.

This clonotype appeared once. CDR3 protein: CASSYLGSEQFF. CDR3 sequence (DNA): TGTGCCAGCAGTTACTTGGGGAGTGAGCAGTTCTTC. The chain is built from TRBV6-5 and TRBJ2-1, with D tentatively TRBD2 (5 bases). V was pared by 1 base and J by 9 bases, with 7 bases between. The CDR3 covers 12 residues. Germline CDR1 is MNHEY and CDR2 is SVGAGI.

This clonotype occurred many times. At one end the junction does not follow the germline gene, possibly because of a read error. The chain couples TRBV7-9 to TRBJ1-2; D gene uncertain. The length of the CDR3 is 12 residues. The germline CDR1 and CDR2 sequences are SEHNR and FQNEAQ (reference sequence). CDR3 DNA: TGTGCCAGCAGCTTAGGCCTGGCCCCAGGCCCCTTC. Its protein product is CASSLGLAPGPF.